This T cell receptor beta chain was sequenced in a study of response to subunit inactivated influenza vaccine. Study-wide results and limits: Authors suggested that a seasonal influenza vaccination recruits few new T cells each time.

TCRdb passed the RT-PCR reads through MiXCR, listing each CDR3 protein once. Counted here are about 520,000 distinct CDR3 sequences, about 10% occurring once; the ten biggest clones make up about an eighth. This clonotype was detected only a few times. Its matching antigen is unknown. The germline CDR1 and CDR2 sequences are DFQATT and SNEGSKA (reference sequence). V dropped 0 bases and J dropped 7; count of bases not matched to a gene: 13. The CDR3 has 16 residues. Here the sequenced sample was PBMCs from blood, taken 35 to 45 days after vaccination. The source of this sequence is a man between 45 and 60 years old who received an inactivated influenza vaccine. The J gene is TRBJ2-3, the V gene TRBV20-1, with 7 bases lining up with TRBD1. The CDR3 protein is CSARDFAWGTENTQYF. CDR3 bases: TGCAGTGCTAGAGATTTTGCATGGGGGACAGAAAATACGCAGTATTTT.